This T cell receptor (beta chain) was documented in a study of blood T cell dynamics during melanoma immunotherapy. As to time point: pre-treatment baseline. The assay was immunoSEQ multiplex PCR, and TCRdb's table has in-frame clones only and misses some. The profile shows approximately 6,800 clones, 80% to 85% of them singletons. The sample holds one count of this clone. Trimming took off 3 bases at V and 2 bases at J, with 17 bases between the two ends. CDR1 is MRHNA, CDR2 SNTAGT, per germline. The CDR3 consists of 18 residues. The rearrangement uses TRBV6-4 and TRBJ2-6, with D possibly being TRBD2 (5 bases). The sequences come from blood, collected from a patient treated with checkpoint blockade. This clonotype was sampled from a human donor with melanoma. CDR3 nucleotides: TGTGCCAGCAGTGAAAGTGGGCCGGGAAACACTGGGGCCAACGTCCTGACTTTC. This codes for CASSESGPGNTGANVLTF.